The source of this TCR beta chain is a study of cytotoxic CD8 clonotypes in ibrutinib-treated CLL. Background on the study: Researchers reported 11 to 12 relapsed/refractory and about 15 treatment-naive patients, 17 of them IGHV unmutated.

The method was immunoSEQ multiplex PCR; TCRdb's version includes in-frame clones alone and lacks a portion of them. The table records 140,000 to 150,000 clones, 60% to 85% of them present only once. Study-wide results and caveats: Age-matched healthy donor levels were exceeded by baseline clonality, which tracked circulating CD8+ T-cell counts.

CDR1 and CDR2 from the germline V gene are MDHEN and SYDVKM. The V end was cut by 10 bases, the J end by 3 bases, with 13 bases between. This CDR3 is built from 12 residues. This clone has just one count. The antigen is unknown. This TCR came from a human donor with chronic lymphocytic leukemia. This chain joins TRBV28 and TRBJ2-7, with D maybe TRBD1 (6 bases). The specimen was PBMCs, collected after 24 months of ibrutinib treatment. The chain's CDR3 is CATRGRGYEQYF. CDR3 nucleotide sequence: TGTGCCACACGGGGCAGGGGCTACGAGCAGTACTTC.